The present entry profiles one TCR beta chain with its context. These data belong to a study of CD8 T cells in Susac syndrome. The CDR3 has 14 amino acids. The V gene end was trimmed by 5 bases and the J gene end by 4 bases; junction bases not matched to a gene: 3. Germline CDR1 reads SGHAT; CDR2 reads FQNNGV. CD8+ and CD4+ T cells from blood underwent TCR beta sequencing, which was carried out in a high-throughput format. Negative isolation yielded CD4+ and CD8+ T cells, and FACS enriched TEMRA cells. RNA in amounts of roughly 0.5 to 1 ug was reverse transcribed with random hexamers. TCRdb used MiXCR to reprocess the immunoSEQ multiplex PCR reads, holding one entry per CDR3 protein. The data hold roughly 150,000 distinct CDR3 sequences, with 92% observed a single time.

The sequenced sample was CD4+ T cells from PBMCs. This sequence originates from a human donor in good health. The chain combines TRBV11-2 with TRBJ2-2, with 8 nucleotides matching TRBD1. The CDR3 DNA is TGTGCCAGCAGCACGGACAGGGCCACCGGGGAGCTGTTTTTT. Translation gives CASSTDRATGELFF.